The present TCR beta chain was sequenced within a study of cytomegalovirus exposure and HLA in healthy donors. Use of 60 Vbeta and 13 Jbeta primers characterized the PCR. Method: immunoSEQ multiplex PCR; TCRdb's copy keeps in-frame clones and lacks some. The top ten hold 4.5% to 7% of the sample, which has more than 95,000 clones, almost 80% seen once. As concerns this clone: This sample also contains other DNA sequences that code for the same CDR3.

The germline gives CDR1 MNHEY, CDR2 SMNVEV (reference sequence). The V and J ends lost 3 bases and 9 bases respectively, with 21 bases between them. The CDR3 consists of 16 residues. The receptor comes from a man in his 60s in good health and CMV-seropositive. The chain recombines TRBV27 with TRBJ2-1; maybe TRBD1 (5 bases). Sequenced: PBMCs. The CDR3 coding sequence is TGTGCCAGCAGTTTCGGGTCGGCCGAGCTTAGGGGTGAGCAGTTCTTC. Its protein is CASSFGSAELRGEQFF.